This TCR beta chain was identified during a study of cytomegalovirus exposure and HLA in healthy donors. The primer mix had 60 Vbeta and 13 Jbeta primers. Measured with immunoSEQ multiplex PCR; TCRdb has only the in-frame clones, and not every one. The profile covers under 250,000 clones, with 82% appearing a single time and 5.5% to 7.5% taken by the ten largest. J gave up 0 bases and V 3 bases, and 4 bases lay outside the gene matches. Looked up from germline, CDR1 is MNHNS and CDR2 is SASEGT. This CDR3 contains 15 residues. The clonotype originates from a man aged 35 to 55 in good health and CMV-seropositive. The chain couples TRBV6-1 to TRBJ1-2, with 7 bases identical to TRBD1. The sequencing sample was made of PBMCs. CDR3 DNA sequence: TGTGCCAGCAGTGAGGCCGGGACAGCTAACTATGGCTACACCTTC. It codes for CASSEAGTANYGYTF.